This passage covers 15 T cell receptor beta chains from one sample sequenced in a study of cytomegalovirus exposure and HLA in healthy donors. PCR was performed using 60 Vbeta and 13 Jbeta primers. TCRdb keeps only in-frame clones here, not all; method: immunoSEQ multiplex PCR. The sample yields 150,000 to 180,000 clones, 82% seen once. The sequencing input was PBMCs. Receptors were obtained from a woman between 50 and 59 years old in good health and CMV-seropositive.

V gene TRBV29-1 combines with J gene TRBJ1-5; no firm D call. This CDR3 is built from 16 residues. CDR1 is SQVTM and CDR2 is ANQGSEA in the germline V gene. The V gene lost 4 bases and the J gene lost 0 bases, with 16 bases spanning the gap. CDR3 sequence (DNA): TGCAGCGTTGGAATGGGATCGGGAAATAGCAATCAGCCCCAGCATTTT. Translation gives CSVGMGSGNSNQPQHF.

This clone was recorded once. The chain has TRBV6-5 and TRBJ2-1; TRBD2 aligns across 8 bases. This CDR3 has 13 amino acids. CDR1 is MNHEY and CDR2 is SVGAGI in the germline V gene. With 6 bases clipped from V and 7 bases from J, the junction kept 5 bases outside the gene matches. The CDR3 sequence: CASRRLASNEQFF. The CDR3 DNA is TGTGCCAGCAGAAGACTAGCGTCGAATGAGCAGTTCTTC.

The J gene is TRBJ1-3, the V gene TRBV7-2; 7 positions match TRBD1. Gene TRBJ2-2 matches the end of the DNA better, so the J call may be wrong. Germline V CDR1 and CDR2: SGHTA, FQGNSA. The CDR3 is made up of 15 amino acids. The CDR3 DNA follows: TGTGCCAGCTCTAGGTCACAGGGGTTCCCCGGGGAGCTGTTTTTT. Residues: CASSRSQGFPGELFF.

This clone was seen a single time. This chain joins TRBV10-3 and TRBJ2-7, with TRBD1 identical over 11 bases. The V gene end was trimmed by 4 bases and the J gene end by 3 bases; junction bases not matched to a gene: 8. Germline assignment: CDR1 ENHRY and CDR2 SYGVKD. The CDR3 totals 16 residues. CDR3 bases: TGTGCCATCAGTGGAGACTCCGGGACAGGGGGCTACGAGCAGTACTTC. Amino acids: CAISGDSGTGGYEQYF.

This clone occurred a few times. This sequence joins TRBV5-4 and TRBJ2-2, with a possible D match to TRBD1 (7 bases). CDR3 length: 17 residues. Germline V lookup: CDR1 SGHNT, CDR2 YYREEE (reference sequence). The V end was cut by 6 bases, the J end by 6 bases, with 24 bases between. The CDR3 is CASTLSDMTGRSGELFF. CDR3 in DNA: TGTGCCAGCACCCTTTCCGATATGACAGGGAGGTCCGGGGAGCTGTTTTTT.

The chain joins TRBV7-9 to TRBJ2-1; TRBD1 aligns across 7 bases. Germline V gene sequence: CDR1 SEHNR, CDR2 FQNEAQ (reference sequence). CDR3 size: 16 residues. With V trimmed by 2 bases and J by 2 bases, 6 bases remained unmatched. The CDR3 sequence is CASSLIRQGPYNEQFF. The CDR3 nucleotides are TGTGCCAGCAGCTTAATTAGACAGGGCCCCTACAATGAGCAGTTCTTC.

V usage is TRBV5-4 and J usage is TRBJ1-4, with 9 positions matching TRBD1. Trimming took 2 bases from V and 10 from J; bases not matched to a gene: 6. CDR3 length equals 14 residues. Germline CDR1 is SGHNT and CDR2 is YYREEE (reference sequence). The CDR3 sequence: CASSFGTGSGKLFF. CDR3 DNA sequence: TGTGCCAGCAGCTTCGGGACAGGGTCGGGAAAACTGTTTTTT.

This clone was observed once. V is TRBV5-6 and J is TRBJ1-1; no reliable D call. Trimming pared 1 base from V and 1 base from J, leaving 11 bases between. Germline V gives CDR1 SGHDT, CDR2 YYEEEE. The CDR3 consists of 15 residues. The CDR3, as DNA: TGTGCCAGCAGCTTGCCCCTGCGGCCGAACACTGAAGCTTTCTTT. Its protein product is CASSLPLRPNTEAFF.

The chain employs TRBV30 and TRBJ2-1; 11 bases fit TRBD2. The J segment lost 7 bases and the V segment lost 2 bases, leaving 7 bases of the junction unmatched. The CDR3 contains 15 residues. Germline loops: CDR1 GTSNPN, CDR2 SVGIG (reference sequence). The chain's CDR3 is CAWSPTSGGANEQFF. CDR3 nucleotide sequence: TGTGCCTGGAGTCCTACTAGCGGGGGTGCTAATGAGCAGTTCTTC. Filled out from reference TRBV30 and TRBJ2-1, the complete variable domain reads SQTIHQWPATLVQPVGSPLSLECTVEGTSNPNLYWYRQAAGRGLQLLFYSVGIGQISSEVPQNLSASRPQDRQFILSSKKLLLSDSGFYLCAWSPTSGGANEQFFGPGTRLTVL.

In this sample, this clone turned up a few times. This chain links TRBV25-1 with TRBJ1-3; tentatively, D is TRBD1 (5 bases). With 2 bases removed from V and 8 bases from J, the gap between germline ends came to 16 bases. From germline, CDR1 is MGHDK and CDR2 SYGVNS. The CDR3 runs 15 residues. The CDR3 nucleotides are TGTGCCAGCAGTGAAGGTCGGGGCCCGGGGGACACCATATATTTT. Translated: CASSEGRGPGDTIYF.

This rearrangement joins TRBV9 to TRBJ2-2, with 10 positions matching TRBD2. Germline values: CDR1 SGDLS, CDR2 YYNGEE. J lost 2 bases, V lost 1 base, and 5 bases had no gene match. The CDR3 loop spans 17 amino acids. The CDR3 DNA sequence: TGTGCCAGCAGCGTAACTTGGACTAGCGGTAACACCGGGGAGCTGTTTTTT. This sequence encodes CASSVTWTSGNTGELFF.

The rearrangement uses TRBV13 and TRBJ2-1; TRBD2 aligns across 8 bases. CDR3 size: 16 residues. V dropped 3 bases and J dropped 8; count of bases not matched to a gene: 12. Germline CDR1 and CDR2: PRHDT and FYEKMQ (reference sequence). CDR3: CASSFSSGGRSDEQFF. The CDR3 nucleotides read TGTGCCAGCAGCTTCTCCAGCGGGGGACGGAGCGATGAGCAGTTCTTC.

This chain joins TRBV5-1 and TRBJ1-1; D perhaps matches TRBD1 (5 bases). The V end lost 0 bases, the J end lost 7 bases, and 10 bases lay between the germline ends. Germline V lookup: CDR1 SGHRS, CDR2 YFSETQ. The CDR3 is 13 residues long. Here the CDR3 reads CASSLVGGLEAFF. The CDR3 DNA is TGCGCCAGCAGCTTGGTCGGGGGACTTGAAGCTTTCTTT.

The chain recombines TRBV7-6 with TRBJ1-2; D remains ambiguous. V gave up 1 base and J gave up 7 bases, with 19 bases separating them. The germline V gene encodes CDR1 SGHVS and CDR2 FNYEAQ. The CDR3 is made up of 16 amino acids. The CDR3 region is CASSLGIKTRNGGYTF. DNA of the CDR3: TGTGCCAGCAGCTTAGGAATCAAGACAAGGAACGGTGGCTACACCTTC.

This sequence joins TRBV6-5 and TRBJ1-6; 7 bases line up with TRBD1. Per germline, CDR1 MNHEY and CDR2 SVGAGI. The CDR3 is made up of 13 amino acids. V shed 6 bases, J shed 10 bases, and the junction held 6 bases outside the gene matches. Here the CDR3 reads CASRVLQGSPLHF. The DNA of the CDR3 is TGTGCCAGCAGGGTACTACAGGGGTCACCCCTCCACTTT.